The entry below describes one TCR beta chain. The data derive from a study of CD8 T cells in Susac syndrome. After extraction with the RNeasy kit, roughly 0.45 to 1 ug of the RNA was reverse transcribed using random hexamers. The authors amplified TCR beta CDR3 across 54 Vbeta and 13 Jbeta using immunoSEQ multiplex PCR. Using its own MiXCR run on the immunoSEQ multiplex PCR reads, TCRdb lists one record per CDR3 protein. The sample carries 150,000 to 200,000 distinct CDR3 sequences, approximately 94% recorded once. With 4 bases clipped from V and 0 bases from J, the junction kept 9 bases outside the gene matches. CDR3 length equals 16 residues. Germline V gene sequence: CDR1 SNHLY, CDR2 FYNNEI. Healthy donors matched for age and sex were used as controls. Both CD4+ and CD8+ T cells were negatively isolated, and TEMRA cells underwent FACS enrichment.

The rearrangement joins TRBV2 to TRBJ2-7, with 7 bases matching TRBD2. The sequence came from a human donor in good health. Sequencing used CD4+ T cells from PBMCs. CDR3 sequence: CASSAELAYRSYEQYF. Written as DNA, the CDR3 is TGTGCCAGCAGTGCCGAACTAGCGTACCGCTCCTACGAGCAGTACTTC.